This entry features one T cell receptor beta chain sequence. Its antigen is undetermined. The data originate from a study of T-cell reconstitution after alpha-beta-depleted transplantation in children. Study outcomes and limitations: Day-60 TCRbeta diversity that was high in some patients was derived from surviving recipient T cells and thymic progenitors. A year had passed since transplant, and T-cell counts and diversity by then came mostly from newly produced T cells. Alpha-beta T cells about two months after transplant reportedly derived from several hundred expanded graft clones.

CDR3 length: 14 residues. The germline CDR1 and CDR2 sequences are SGHTA and FQGNSA. Trimming pared 0 bases from V and 3 bases from J, leaving 8 bases between. A TCRbeta library incorporating unique molecular identifiers was prepared. TCRdb analysed the PCR reads with MiXCR anew, one entry per CDR3 protein. This sample has about 980,000 distinct CDR3 sequences, with roughly 31% found just once. The material was PBMCs, mostly from graft donor cells, obtained 360 days after TCRalphabeta/CD19-depleted stem cell transplant. This receptor was taken from a boy younger than two who had a stem cell transplant for SCID, so the T cells may come from the graft donor. The chain employs TRBV7-2 and TRBJ1-1; unclear D gene. CDR3 sequence: CASSLAPGYTEAFF. CDR3 in DNA: TGTGCCAGCAGCTTAGCGCCGGGGTACACTGAAGCTTTCTTT.